This TCR beta chain emerged from a study of T cell changes during pregnancy in multiple sclerosis. The CDR3 consists of 16 residues. Germline V gene lookup returns CDR1 SGHRS and CDR2 YFSETQ. Germline trimming cut 0 bases from V and 1 base from J; bases unmatched to any gene: 4. Assay: immunoSEQ multiplex PCR; the TCRdb copy retains only in-frame clones and omits some. Of approximately 100,000 clones in the sample, 90% to 95% were seen once. The material sequenced was peripheral blood, taken before pregnancy. The gene calls are TRBV5-1 and TRBJ2-7; 10 bases are shared with TRBD2. This TCR was recovered from a female donor with multiple sclerosis, enrolled in a pregnancy study. CDR3 region: CASSLARTSGSYEQYF. The CDR3 nucleotides read TGCGCCAGCAGCTTGGCGAGGACTAGCGGTTCCTACGAGCAGTACTTC.